A selection of T cell receptor beta chains follows, all from one sample in a study of cytomegalovirus exposure and HLA in healthy donors. TCRdb's copy holds only in-frame clones and misses some; the assay was immunoSEQ multiplex PCR. This table holds 150,000 to 200,000 clones, more than 75% found once. Sequences were obtained from PBMCs. All receptors derive from a man aged 40-49 years in good health and CMV-seropositive. Each CDR3 is given with its conserved first and last residue. A D gene is named only where the DNA matches it firmly. Only part of the rows carry a size: once, few, many, or a class if the clone is expanded.

TRBJ2-7	-	TRBD1	TRBV28	CASSFPGTGEGEQYF	TGTGCCAGCAGTTTCCCCGGGACAGGGGAGGGAGAGCAGTACTTC
TRBJ2-3	once	TRBD1	TRBV6-1	CASSEAGQGETDTQYF	TGTGCCAGCAGTGAAGCTGGACAGGGGGAGACAGATACGCAGTATTTT
TRBJ1-2	-	TRBD1	TRBV14	CASSQGTGGRFRGYGYTF	TGTGCCAGCAGCCAAGGGACAGGGGGACGATTCCGTGGCTATGGCTACACCTTC
TRBJ2-5	-	-	TRBV5-5	CASSLWQEETQYF	TGTGCCAGCAGCTTATGGCAAGAAGAGACCCAGTACTTC
TRBJ1-4	-	TRBD1	TRBV18	CASSPPTGVEKLFF	TGTGCCAGCTCACCACCGACAGGGGTTGAAAAACTGTTTTTT
TRBJ2-7	-	TRBD1	TRBV10-3	CAIAGQGPYEQYF	TGTGCCATTGCGGGACAGGGCCCCTACGAGCAGTACTTC
TRBJ2-7	-	-	TRBV9	CASSVDPVYYYEQYF	TGTGCCAGCAGCGTAGATCCAGTCTACTATTACGAGCAGTACTTC
TRBJ1-6	-	TRBD1	TRBV6-5	CASSYSDRGRFSPLHF	TGTGCCAGCAGTTACTCGGACAGGGGGCGTTTTTCACCCCTCCACTTT
TRBJ1-6	-	-	TRBV7-2	CASRGGNSPLHF	TGTGCCAGCAGAGGGGGTAATTCACCCCTCCACTTT
TRBJ2-1	-	TRBD2	TRBV9	CASSVVSSSGSPRNEQFF	TGTGCCAGCAGCGTAGTCTCGTCGAGCGGGAGCCCTCGGAATGAGCAGTTCTTC
TRBJ2-2	few	TRBD2	TRBV5-1	CASSLGLAGGSNTGELFF	TGCGCCAGCAGCCTCGGACTAGCGGGGGGCTCTAACACCGGGGAGCTGTTTTTT
TRBJ1-1	-	-	TRBV5-4	CASSLDGGYAEAFF	TGTGCCAGCAGCTTGGATGGGGGGTACGCTGAAGCTTTCTTT
TRBJ1-2	-	TRBD1	TRBV10-3	CAISRTDRGSANYGYTF	TGTGCCATCAGTAGAACGGACAGGGGGTCAGCTAACTATGGCTACACCTTC
TRBJ2-1	-	-	TRBV7-9	CASSLGAGNEQFF	TGTGCCAGCAGCTTAGGAGCAGGAAACGAGCAGTTCTTC
TRBJ2-3	once	TRBD2	TRBV2	CASRGAGGPADTQYF	TGTGCCAGCAGGGGAGCGGGAGGGCCGGCAGATACGCAGTATTTT
TRBJ2-3	-	-	TRBV7-6	CASSRWGGATDTQYF	TGTGCCAGCAGCCGCTGGGGGGGGGCAACAGATACGCAGTATTTT
TRBJ2-3	-	-	TRBV7-7	CASSPLEGLGTDTQYF	TGTGCCAGCAGCCCCCTTGAGGGACTCGGCACAGATACGCAGTATTTT
TRBJ1-6	-	TRBD1	TRBV7-9	CSSSSTGVNSPLHF	TGTTCCAGCAGCTCGACAGGGGTTAATTCACCCCTCCACTTT
TRBJ1-1	few	-	TRBV6-5	CASRPQGKNAEAFF	TGTGCCAGCAGACCCCAGGGGAAAAATGCTGAAGCTTTCTTT
TRBJ1-1	-	-	TRBV2	CASSQQGFGNTEAFF	TGTGCCAGCAGTCAACAGGGTTTTGGGAACACTGAAGCTTTCTTT
TRBJ2-2	-	TRBD1	TRBV2	CASSVGQVNTGELFF	TGTGCCAGCAGCGTGGGACAGGTAAACACCGGGGAGCTGTTTTTT
TRBJ2-1	-	TRBD2	TRBV5-1	CASSPGTSGGRAYNEQFF	TGCGCCAGCAGCCCTGGGACTAGCGGGGGGCGGGCTTACAATGAGCAGTTCTTC
TRBJ1-5	-	-	TRBV18	CASSPDRSGNQPQHF	TGTGCCAGCTCACCCGACAGATCAGGCAATCAGCCCCAGCATTTT
TRBJ2-1	-	TRBD2	TRBV5-1	CASSASGGGSYNEQFF	TGCGCCAGCAGCGCTTCCGGCGGGGGGTCCTACAATGAGCAGTTCTTC
TRBJ1-3	-	-	TRBV6-1	CASSEGRGIGNTIYF	TGTGCCAGCAGTGAAGGCCGGGGGATTGGAAACACCATATATTTT
TRBJ2-3	-	TRBD2	TRBV4-2	CASSQGYLAGEGTDTQYF	TGTGCCAGCAGCCAAGGGTATTTAGCGGGAGAAGGGACAGATACGCAGTATTTT
TRBJ2-2	-	-	TRBV19	CASTTVGGRGMTGELFF	TGTGCCAGTACCACCGTCGGTGGCAGGGGAATGACCGGGGAGCTGTTTTTT
TRBJ1-2	-	-	TRBV6-1	CASSKTRTHYGYTF	TGTGCCAGCAGCAAGACAAGAACTCACTATGGCTACACCTTC
TRBJ2-3	-	-	TRBV2	CATSYRITDTQYF	TGTGCCACCTCTTACAGGATCACAGATACGCAGTATTTT
TRBJ2-3	-	TRBD2	TRBV6-6	CASSSSGSFPDTQYF	TGTGCCAGCAGTTCCAGCGGGAGCTTCCCAGATACGCAGTATTTT
TRBJ1-1	few	-	TRBV6-5	CASSYGGKMNTEAFF	TGTGCCAGCAGTTACGGGGGGAAGATGAACACTGAAGCTTTCTTT
TRBJ2-7	-	-	TRBV6-5	CASSPAVGEQYF	TGTGCCAGCAGCCCCGCAGTTGGCGAGCAGTACTTC
TRBJ2-5	-	-	TRBV18	CASSRAFLETQYF	TGTGCCAGCTCACGGGCCTTTCTCGAGACCCAGTACTTC
TRBJ2-3	-	-	TRBV5-1	CASRRGSTDTQYF	TGCGCCAGCAGACGGGGTAGCACAGATACGCAGTATTTT
TRBJ1-2	once	-	TRBV27	CASSLGGDYGYTF	TGTGCCAGCAGTTTGGGGGGGGACTATGGCTACACCTTC
TRBJ1-2	-	-	TRBV2	CASSEDRLNTF	TGTGCCAGCAGCGAAGACAGGCTTAACACCTTC
TRBJ2-3	-	-	TRBV27	CASSPRGTTGDTQYF	TGTGCCAGCAGTCCTCGCGGAACTACGGGGGATACGCAGTATTTT
TRBJ2-1	-	TRBD2	TRBV7-9	CASSLAPAGVYNEQFF	TGTGCCAGCAGCTTAGCCCCAGCGGGAGTCTACAATGAGCAGTTCTTC
TRBJ1-1	-	-	TRBV9	CASSVSGERTEAFF	TGTGCCAGCAGCGTAAGTGGGGAGCGCACTGAAGCTTTCTTT